The sequence of this T cell receptor (beta chain) was determined in a study of kidney transplant recipient with SARS-CoV-2 infection (dated by TCRdb to about 2021). V is cut by 6 bases and J by 3 bases, and the space between the germline ends is 11 bases. The CDR3 region is 13 residues in length, termini included. Only the CDR3 part of the read is kept: 39 bases, read in frame from the first base. CDR1 and CDR2, looked up from the germline V gene, are MNHEY and SVGEGT. The time point label, read with the paper, signifies: pre-pandemic baseline sample and day 111 after first positive SARS-CoV-2 test. Reads for this sample came from an Illumina MiSeq. Profiling of the peripheral T cell repertoire targeted human TCRbeta genes. On the authors' methods: Beta-binomial modelling was applied to test for differential clonotype abundance so that variability over time was accounted for. Expanded clonotypes were checked against the ImmuneCODE reference database of SARS-CoV-2-associated TCRs and mapped to regions of the viral genome. Additional repertoire analyses were carried out for TRBV gene usage, CDR3 length, CDR3 amino acid overlap between time points, clonotype abundance distributions and Jaccard similarity. TCRdb reprocessing: public reads trimmed at Q25 with fastp, clones called with MiXCR, in-frame beta chains kept. Merged by CDR3 protein, the rows form single entries marked with the most common genes and DNA. TCRdb's processing, not the authors', yielded these V and J calls. The sample includes about 250,000 distinct CDR3 sequences, with 29% observed a single time. The top ten clonotypes cover nearly 7.5% of the sample.

With regard to this clonotype: Its antigen is currently not known. A clone one base away is much larger, so this may be a read error. A read error is likely, as this CDR3 ends without the conserved phenylalanine or tryptophan.

Sequencing was performed on a blood sample, taken at baseline and around day 120 from a kidney transplant recipient. The TCR sequence derives from a male patient younger than 45 who had COVID-19 and was a kidney transplant recipient. Some T cells may have been brought in with the graft after a transplant. Recombination connected TRBV6-2 or TRBV6-3 to TRBJ1-2; the D segment cannot be called with confidence. CDR3 protein: CASSPGPDYGYTS. In nucleotide form, the sequence is TGTGCCAGCAGCCCCGGACCTGACTATGGCTACACCTCC.